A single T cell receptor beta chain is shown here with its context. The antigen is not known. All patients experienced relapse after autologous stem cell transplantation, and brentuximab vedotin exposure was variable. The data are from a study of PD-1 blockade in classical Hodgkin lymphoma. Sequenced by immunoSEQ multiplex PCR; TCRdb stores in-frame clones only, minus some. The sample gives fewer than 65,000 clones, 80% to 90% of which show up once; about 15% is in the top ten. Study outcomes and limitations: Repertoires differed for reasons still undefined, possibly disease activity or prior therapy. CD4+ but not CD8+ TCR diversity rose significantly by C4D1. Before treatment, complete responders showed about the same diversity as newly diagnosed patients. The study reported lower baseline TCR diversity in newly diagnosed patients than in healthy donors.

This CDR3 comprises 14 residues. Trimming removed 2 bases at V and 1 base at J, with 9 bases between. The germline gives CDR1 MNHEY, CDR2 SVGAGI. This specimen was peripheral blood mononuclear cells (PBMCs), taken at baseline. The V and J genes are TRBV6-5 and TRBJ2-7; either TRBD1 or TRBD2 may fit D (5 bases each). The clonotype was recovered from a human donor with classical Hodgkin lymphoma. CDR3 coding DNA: TGTGCCAGCAGTTACCGGGACGGATCCTACGAGCAGTACTTC. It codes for CASSYRDGSYEQYF.